This TCR beta chain was identified during a study of radiation and T cells in renal cell carcinoma (dated by TCRdb to 2020 to 2021). Describing the broader study: In total, approximately 51 samples, comprising 26 tumors and approximately 27 peripheral blood samples, were subjected to TCR beta sequencing. The final blood draw took place at 4 weeks after radiation, the same time as nephrectomy. Across all 50 or so samples, several million unique CDR3 nucleotide sequences, encoding about 3,000,000 unique CDR3 amino acid sequences, were identified.

The investigation overall reported the following: With a single-armed trial design, the study had no way to address how radiation dose or scheduling affects the TCR repertoire. Changes in the blood repertoire were not tracked past 4 weeks after treatment. Because pretreatment tumor biopsies were not available, the baseline intratumoral presence of clonotypes could not be determined. An increase in top tumor clonotypes in blood was observed from baseline to 2 weeks post-radiation, followed by contraction by 4 weeks, which was taken to suggest transient expansion of tumor-resident clones.

CDR1 and CDR2 are read off the germline V gene as MDHEN and SYDVKM. The CDR3 starts with the cysteine, ends with the phenylalanine, and has 16 residues. Here the CDR3 DNA is all that survives: 48 bases in frame from base 1. The V end loses 6 bases and the J end loses 2 bases, and a stretch of 17 bases separates them. TCR beta libraries were generated from genomic DNA with the immunoSEQ kit, following the manufacturer's recommendations. To prepare libraries, a first multiplex PCR with proprietary primers was run, followed by a second PCR that added unique barcodes, and a bead cleanup was done after each round. A positive control reaction and a negative control reaction, both provided in the kit, were run with every batch of samples. The final libraries were assessed on an Agilent 4200 TapeStation D1000 ScreenTape, pooled by volume, and quantified by qPCR. Sequencing ran on an Illumina NextSeq500 with a MidOutput 150-cycle cartridge, using 156 Read1 and 15 Index1 cycles with kit custom primers. The pooled library was loaded at around 1 pM, and approximately 19% PhiX control was spiked in. As for how the authors treated the data: Vendor-processed data were analyzed in R, with a clonotype defined as all T cells sharing the same CDR3 nucleotide sequence. For clone abundance analyses, frequencies were normalized to the 10,000 most abundant clones per sample. Before analysis, public T cell clones were removed, and these numbered fewer than six per sample on average. Tumor-enriched clonotypes and baseline blood-enriched clonotypes were defined as those with an abundance difference of at least 32-fold between compartments. A beta-binomial differential abundance model was used to identify clonotypes that were expanded or contracted between blood time points. Tumor-blood repertoire similarity was measured with the Baroni-Urbani and Buser coefficient, and groups were compared using two-tailed Wilcoxon tests in R. What TCRdb holds here is the immuneACCESS table cut down to in-frame rearrangements. Part of the clones is not present; checked against another copy, under half of the missing clones reflect an unresolved V gene, and the others are unexplained. That table supplies the V and J calls and clone size; D and trimming were determined from the DNA. The sample table lists under 100,000 clones, 85% of them with a count of one. Jointly, the top ten make up approximately 8.6% of the sample.

This specimen's time point label, interpreted: blood 4 weeks post-SBRT, at nephrectomy. The meaning of the sample's treatment or condition label: 15 Gy SBRT to primary tumor, nephrectomy 4 weeks later. The samples were obtained from a clinical trial, where primary renal cell carcinomas were treated with 15 Gy stereotactic body radiation therapy and then removed by nephrectomy 4 weeks afterward. To follow tumor-enriched clonotypes, serial peripheral blood was collected from radiation-treated patients at baseline and at 2 weeks and 4 weeks after SBRT. Every patient had renal cell carcinoma of clear cell pathology. The QIAamp DNA Blood Mini Kit (Qiagen) was used to prepare genomic DNA for TCR sequencing. Samples were included in the analyses only if all quality control checks were passed. This clone was counted a few times. Its antigen is still unknown. Base qualities are missing; no much larger clone stands one base away.

The V and J genes are TRBV28 and TRBJ1-5; TRBD1 is possibly the D segment (5 matching bases). The origin of this receptor is a man in his fifties with renal cell carcinoma. Sequenced here: blood, sampled from a patient whose treatment included radiotherapy and nephrectomy. The encoded CDR3 is CASRKPGLVGNQPQHF. DNA sequence: TGTGCCAGCAGAAAACCAGGGTTAGTCGGCAATCAGCCCCAGCATTTT.